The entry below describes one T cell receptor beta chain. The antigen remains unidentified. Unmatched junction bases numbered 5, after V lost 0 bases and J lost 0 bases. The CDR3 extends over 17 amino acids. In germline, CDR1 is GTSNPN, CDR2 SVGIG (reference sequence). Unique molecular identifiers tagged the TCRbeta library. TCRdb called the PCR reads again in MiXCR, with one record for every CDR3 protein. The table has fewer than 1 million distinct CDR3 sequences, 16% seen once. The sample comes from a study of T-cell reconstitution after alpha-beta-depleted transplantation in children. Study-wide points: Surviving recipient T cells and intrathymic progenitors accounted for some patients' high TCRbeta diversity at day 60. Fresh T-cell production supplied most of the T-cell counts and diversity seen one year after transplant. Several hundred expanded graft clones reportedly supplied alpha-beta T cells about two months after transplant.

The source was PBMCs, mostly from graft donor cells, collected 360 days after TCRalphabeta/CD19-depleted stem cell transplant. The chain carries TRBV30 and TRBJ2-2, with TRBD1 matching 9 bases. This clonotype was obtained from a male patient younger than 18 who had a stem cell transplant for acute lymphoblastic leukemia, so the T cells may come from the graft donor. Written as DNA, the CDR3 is TGTGCCTGGAGTGTAGGGGACAGGGAGCCGAACACCGGGGAGCTGTTTTTT. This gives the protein CAWSVGDREPNTGELFF. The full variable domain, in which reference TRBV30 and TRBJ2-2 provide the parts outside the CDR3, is SQTIHQWPATLVQPVGSPLSLECTVEGTSNPNLYWYRQAAGRGLQLLFYSVGIGQISSEVPQNLSASRPQDRQFILSSKKLLLSDSGFYLCAWSVGDREPNTGELFFGEGSRLTVL.